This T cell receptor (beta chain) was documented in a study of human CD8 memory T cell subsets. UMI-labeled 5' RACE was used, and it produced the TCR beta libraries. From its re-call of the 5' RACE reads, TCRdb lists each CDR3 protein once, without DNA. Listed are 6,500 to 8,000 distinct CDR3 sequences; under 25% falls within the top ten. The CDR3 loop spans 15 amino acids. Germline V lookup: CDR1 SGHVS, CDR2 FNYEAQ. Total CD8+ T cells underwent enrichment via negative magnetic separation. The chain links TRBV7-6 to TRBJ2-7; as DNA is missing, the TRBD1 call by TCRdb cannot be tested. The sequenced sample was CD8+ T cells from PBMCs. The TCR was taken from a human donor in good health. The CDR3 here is CASSPGAGDSYEQYF.